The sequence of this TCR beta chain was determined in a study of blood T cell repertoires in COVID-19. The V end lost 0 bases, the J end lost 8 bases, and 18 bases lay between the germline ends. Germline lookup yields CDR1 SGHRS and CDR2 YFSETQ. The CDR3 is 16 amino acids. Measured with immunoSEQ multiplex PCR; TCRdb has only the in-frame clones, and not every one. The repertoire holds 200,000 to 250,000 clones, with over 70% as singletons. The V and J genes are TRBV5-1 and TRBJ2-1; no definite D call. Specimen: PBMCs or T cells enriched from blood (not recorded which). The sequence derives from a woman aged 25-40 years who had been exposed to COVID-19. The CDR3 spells CASSLDGVPRKDEQFF. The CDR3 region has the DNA TGCGCCAGCAGCTTGGACGGAGTCCCACGGAAGGATGAGCAGTTCTTC.